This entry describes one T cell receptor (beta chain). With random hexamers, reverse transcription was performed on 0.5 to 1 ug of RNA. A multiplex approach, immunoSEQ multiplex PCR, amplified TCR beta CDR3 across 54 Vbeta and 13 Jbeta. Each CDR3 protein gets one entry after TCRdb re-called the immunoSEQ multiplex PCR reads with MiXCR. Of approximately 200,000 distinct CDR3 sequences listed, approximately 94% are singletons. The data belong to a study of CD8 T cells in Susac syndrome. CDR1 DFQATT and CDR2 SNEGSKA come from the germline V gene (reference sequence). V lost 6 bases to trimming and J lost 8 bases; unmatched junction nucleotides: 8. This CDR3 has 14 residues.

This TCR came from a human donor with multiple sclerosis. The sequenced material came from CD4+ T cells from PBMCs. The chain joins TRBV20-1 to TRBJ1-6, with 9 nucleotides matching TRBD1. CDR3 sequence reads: CSAPAGDRDSPLHF. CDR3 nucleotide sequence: TGCAGTGCCCCAGCAGGGGACAGGGATTCACCCCTCCACTTT.